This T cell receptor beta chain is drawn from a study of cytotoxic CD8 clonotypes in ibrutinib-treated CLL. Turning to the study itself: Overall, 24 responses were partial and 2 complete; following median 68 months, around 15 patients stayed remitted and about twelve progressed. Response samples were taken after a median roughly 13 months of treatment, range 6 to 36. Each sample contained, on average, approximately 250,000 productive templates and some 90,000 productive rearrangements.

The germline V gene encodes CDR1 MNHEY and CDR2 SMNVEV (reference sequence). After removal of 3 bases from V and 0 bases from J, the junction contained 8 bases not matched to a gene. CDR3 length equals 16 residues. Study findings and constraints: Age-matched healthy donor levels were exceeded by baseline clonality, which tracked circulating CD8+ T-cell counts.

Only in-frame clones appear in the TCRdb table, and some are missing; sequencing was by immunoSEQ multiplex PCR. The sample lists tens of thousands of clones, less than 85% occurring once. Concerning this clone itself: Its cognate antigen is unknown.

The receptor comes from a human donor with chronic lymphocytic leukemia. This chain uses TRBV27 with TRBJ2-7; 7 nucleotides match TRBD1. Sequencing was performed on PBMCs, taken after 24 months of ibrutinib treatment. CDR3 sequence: CASSFKGGQSSYEQYF. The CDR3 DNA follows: TGTGCCAGCAGTTTTAAAGGGGGACAGAGCTCCTACGAGCAGTACTTC.